Detailed here is one T cell receptor beta chain. Its antigen is unidentified. It was with a sample-barcoded 5' primer and a J-beta primer mix that a second PCR of roughly 6 to 12 cycles was run. A 12-random-nucleotide template-switch adaptor tagged each cDNA molecule. TCRdb reanalysed the 5' RACE reads using MiXCR and keeps one entry per CDR3 protein. The data show about 1.5 million distinct CDR3 sequences, approximately 39% seen once. The CDR3 consists of 15 residues. This sample is part of a study of blood T cells in healthy people across ages. General study results and limits: A greater number of naive CD4+ cells and higher diversity distinguished long-lived donors from aged donors.

This receptor was identified in a young woman in good health. Material for sequencing was blood. The chain is built from TRBV21-1 and TRBJ2-2; TRBD1, the table's D call, was not compared with the DNA. TRBV21-1 is a listed pseudogene. The CDR3 DNA reads as TGTGCCAGCAGCAAAGACGAGGGGGACACCGGGGAGCTGTTTTTT. This encodes CASSKDEGDTGELFF.